This T cell receptor (beta chain) was identified in a study of blood T cell repertoires in COVID-19 (dated by TCRdb to between 2020 and 2021). Study-level background: Samples from collaborators originated in the United States, Italy and Spain and spanned both the acute and convalescent phases of COVID-19. A freely available public database, intended as a resource for researchers studying the immune response to SARS-CoV-2, is where the repertoires were released. Nearly every sample came with metadata listing a de-identified subject ID, COVID-19 status, age in years and sex. The dataset comprised deeply sampled blood TCRbeta repertoires from subjects exposed to, actively infected with, or recovered from COVID-19. Samples came from the ongoing ImmuneRACE study (first 160 participants) plus 1,254 subjects from 6 global collaborators. Where HLA class I and class II types were available, the types were taken from metadata supplied by the sample provider, not from assay-based typing. The material from the prospective study consisted of cDNA or gDNA derived from T cells, B-cell-depleted T cells, or PBMCs.

TCRbeta CDR3 regions were amplified from genomic DNA using the immunoSEQ Assay, a bias-controlled multiplex PCR. Per the original workflow: Within the assay, amplification of reference gene primers was used to estimate how many nucleated cells each sample contained. Sequence reads were collapsed and filtered to measure the absolute abundance of every unique TCRbeta CDR3 rearrangement. For each sample, productive Simpson clonality was calculated as the square root of Simpson's diversity index across productive rearrangements. TCRdb took over this immuneACCESS table, retaining in-frame rearrangements with V and J assigned. Such tables are incomplete; in checked studies, under half of the missing clones stem from an unresolved V gene, and the remainder is unexplained. V and J calls and clone size are as listed in that table; D and trimming were resolved from the DNA. This sample has about 240,000 clones in its table, and around 87% of those were observed once. The ten largest clones take up under 9% of the sample.

Concerning this clone: Which antigen it targets is not known. No much larger clone exists at a distance of one base, and base qualities are not known.

The collaborating institutions used their own protocols to collect whole blood in K2EDTA tubes. For TCRbeta analysis, collaborator samples were shipped as frozen whole blood, as isolated PBMCs, or as DNA extracted from either sample type. Here V drops 5 bases and J drops 2 bases, and the junction holds 3 bases not matched to any gene. The CDR3 spans 15 residues, from the cysteine through the phenylalanine. The DNA shown is the 45-base CDR3, in frame from base 1. As encoded in the germline V gene, CDR1 is SGHAT while CDR2 is FQNNGV. The full study reports these points: The amount of clinical and demographic metadata varied by source and participant and was provided uncurated.

The chain is assembled from TRBV11-2 and TRBJ1-2; 12 bases in between match TRBD1. What was sequenced was peripheral blood. This sequence originates from a woman in her seventies with active or convalescent COVID-19. The sequenced DNA is TGTGCCAGCAGCCCCGGGACAGGGGGCAACTATGGCTACACCTTC. Its amino acids are CASSPGTGGNYGYTF.